The subject of this entry is one TCR beta chain. These data belong to a study of control samples from healthy donors and cancer patients. The CDR3 runs to 15 residues. Per the germline V gene, CDR1 is SGHTA and CDR2 is FQGNSA. V shed 6 bases and J 0 bases; nucleotides not matched to a gene: 8. Libraries were prepared by immunoSEQ multiplex PCR; TCRdb keeps only in-frame clonotypes and omits some of them. Here the sample spans over 150,000 clones, approximately 94% being singletons. Specimen: PBMCs. V is TRBV7-2 and J is TRBJ2-7; 7 nucleotides match TRBD1. The receptor's source is a man aged 55 to 69 with colorectal cancer. The CDR3 nucleotides are TGTGCCAGCAGGCTAGGACAGGCCGGCTCCTACGAGCAGTACTTC. Its translation is CASRLGQAGSYEQYF.